The sequence of this T cell receptor (beta chain) was determined in a study of blood T cell repertoires in COVID-19 (dated by TCRdb to 2020 to 2021). Concerning the study at large: Collaborator samples came from the United States, Italy and Spain and covered acute and convalescent phases of COVID-19. The prospective study material was composed of cDNA or gDNA derived from T cells, B-cell-depleted T cells, or PBMCs. Deeply sampled blood TCRbeta repertoires from subjects exposed to, actively infected with, or recovered from COVID-19 were included in the dataset. The repertoires were released in a freely available public database meant as a resource for research on the immune response to SARS-CoV-2. The samples were drawn from two sources: the first 160 participants of the ongoing ImmuneRACE study, and fewer than 1,500 subjects contributed by 6 global collaborators. Sample metadata almost always included a de-identified subject ID, COVID-19 status, age in years and sex. Where available, HLA class I and class II types were obtained from metadata supplied by the sample provider rather than from assay-based typing.

One collaborating source in Seattle enrolled patients during active infection and followed them longitudinally through the course of disease. Collaborating institutions collected whole blood in K2EDTA tubes following their own protocols. For TCRbeta analysis, collaborators shipped samples as frozen whole blood, isolated PBMCs, or DNA extracted from either of those sample types. What the work shows at the level of the full study, not this receptor alone: The quantity of clinical and demographic metadata differed by source and by participant and was supplied without curation.

Per the germline V gene, SGHVS is the CDR1 and FQNEAQ is the CDR2. V sheds 1 base and J sheds 4 bases, leaving 10 bases between their ends. The CDR3 covers 14 residues, taking in both the cysteine and the phenylalanine. Just the 42-base CDR3 DNA is kept, in frame starting at base 1. To note about this clone: This clone's antigen is unknown. Per-base quality was not reported, and no clone a single base away is much larger than it.

TCRbeta CDR3 regions were amplified from genomic DNA by means of the immunoSEQ Assay, a bias-controlled multiplex PCR. From the authors' description of their analysis: The number of nucleated cells in each sample was estimated from the amplification of reference gene primers within the assay. Sequence reads were collapsed and filtered to measure the absolute abundance of every unique TCRbeta CDR3 rearrangement. For each sample, productive Simpson clonality was calculated as the square root of Simpson's diversity index across productive rearrangements. The table was pulled from immuneACCESS by TCRdb, which kept in-frame rearrangements only. Such tables lose some clones; where checked, under half of the loss comes from unresolved V genes, and the rest has no known cause. V, J and clone size are those of that table, while D and trimming were read from the DNA. This sample is represented by just over 300,000 clones; 89% of them were singletons. Clones ranked in the top ten supply about 1.7% of the sample.

The TCR sequence derives from a woman in her twenties or thirties with COVID-19, enrolled during active disease. Material for sequencing was peripheral blood. Rearrangement joined TRBV7-8 to TRBJ1-2, with no D gene named confidently. The CDR3 in this case is CASSLVPTSYGYTF. The DNA is TGTGCCAGCAGCTTAGTGCCGACAAGCTATGGCTACACCTTC.